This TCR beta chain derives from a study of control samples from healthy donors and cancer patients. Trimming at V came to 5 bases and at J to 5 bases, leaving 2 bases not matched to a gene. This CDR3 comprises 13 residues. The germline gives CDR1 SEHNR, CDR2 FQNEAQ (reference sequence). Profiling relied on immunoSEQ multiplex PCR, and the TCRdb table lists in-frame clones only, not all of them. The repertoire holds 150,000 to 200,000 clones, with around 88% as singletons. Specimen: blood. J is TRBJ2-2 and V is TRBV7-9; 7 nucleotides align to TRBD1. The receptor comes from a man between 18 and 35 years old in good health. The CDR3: CASSRGQTGELFF. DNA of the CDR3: TGTGCCAGCAGCCGGGGACAGACCGGGGAGCTGTTTTTT.